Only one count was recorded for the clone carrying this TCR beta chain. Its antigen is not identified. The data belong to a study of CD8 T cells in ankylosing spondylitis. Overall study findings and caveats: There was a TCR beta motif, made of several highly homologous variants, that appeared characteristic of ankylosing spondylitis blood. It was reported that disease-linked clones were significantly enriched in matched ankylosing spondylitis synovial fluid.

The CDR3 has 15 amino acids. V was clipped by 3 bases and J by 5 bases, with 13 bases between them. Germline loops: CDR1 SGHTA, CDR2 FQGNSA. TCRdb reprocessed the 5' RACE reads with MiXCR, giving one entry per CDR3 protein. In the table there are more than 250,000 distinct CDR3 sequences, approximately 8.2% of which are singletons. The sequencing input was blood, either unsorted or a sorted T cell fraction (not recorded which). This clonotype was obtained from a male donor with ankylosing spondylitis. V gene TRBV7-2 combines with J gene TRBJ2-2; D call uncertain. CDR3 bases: TGTGCCAGCAGCTTCCGGTCGCTGAGTACCGGGGAGCTGTTTTTT. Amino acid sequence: CASSFRSLSTGELFF.